This TCR beta chain came from a study of T cell responses to AZD1222 COVID-19 vaccine. Overall study findings and caveats: A rise in Spike-specific TCR breadth and depth followed two AZD1222 doses.

TCRdb's copy holds only in-frame clones and misses some; the assay was immunoSEQ multiplex PCR. The table shows over 85,000 clones, with under 95% occurring only once. The CDR3 sequence is 14 residues long. V shed 2 bases and J 2 bases; nucleotides not matched to a gene: 3. Germline CDR1 SGHNT, CDR2 YYREEE (reference sequence). As concerns this clone: What it recognizes is unknown.

This chain joins TRBV5-4 and TRBJ1-2; 7 nucleotides line up with TRBD1. The sequencing here drew on peripheral blood, taken on day 0 of AZD1222 vaccination. This sequence was found in an adult in good health. CDR3 residues: CASSLRGQNYGYTF. The CDR3 region has the DNA TGTGCCAGCAGCTTAAGGGGACAGAACTATGGCTACACCTTC.